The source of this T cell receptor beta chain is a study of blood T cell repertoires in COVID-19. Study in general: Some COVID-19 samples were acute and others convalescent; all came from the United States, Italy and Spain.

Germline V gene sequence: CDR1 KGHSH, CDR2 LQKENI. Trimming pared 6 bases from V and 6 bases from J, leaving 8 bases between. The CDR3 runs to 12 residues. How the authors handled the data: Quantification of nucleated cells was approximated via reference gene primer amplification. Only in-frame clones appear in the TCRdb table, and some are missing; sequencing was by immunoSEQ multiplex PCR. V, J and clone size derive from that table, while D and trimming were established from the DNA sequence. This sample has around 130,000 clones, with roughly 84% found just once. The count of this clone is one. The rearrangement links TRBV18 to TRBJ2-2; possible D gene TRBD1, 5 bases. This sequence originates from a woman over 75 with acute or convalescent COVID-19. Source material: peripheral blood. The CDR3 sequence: CASSQGPGELFF. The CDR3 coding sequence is TGTGCCAGCTCCCAGGGCCCCGGGGAGCTGTTTTTT.